Listed here are 31 T cell receptor beta chains from one sample, sequenced in a study of blood T cell repertoires in COVID-19. Method: immunoSEQ multiplex PCR; TCRdb's copy keeps in-frame clones and lacks some. The profile shows over 150,000 clones, more than 70% of them singletons. Sequencing input: peripheral blood. The receptors were sampled from a man in his forties or fifties who had recovered from COVID-19.

The genes are TRBV5-1 and TRBJ1-1; D ambiguous. V was cut by 7 bases and J by 1 base, with 14 bases left in between. This CDR3 spans 14 amino acids. The germline V gene has CDR1 SGHRS and CDR2 YFSETQ. The CDR3 protein is CASRYREGNTEAFF. CDR3 nucleotides: TGCGCCAGCCGCTACCGGGAGGGGAACACTGAAGCTTTCTTT. Using reference TRBV5-1 and TRBJ1-1 for the parts outside the CDR3, the full variable domain is KAGVTQTPRYLIKTRGQQVTLSCSPISGHRSVSWYQQTPGQGLQFLFEYFSETQRNKGNFPGRFSGRQFSNSRSEMNVSTLELGDSALYLCASRYREGNTEAFFGQGTRLTVV.

The rearrangement uses TRBV11-2 and TRBJ2-7, with no clear D. Per the germline V gene, CDR1 is SGHAT and CDR2 is FQNNGV. This CDR3 is built from 16 residues. V lost 2 bases, J lost 3 bases, and 17 bases lay in between. This chain's CDR3 is CASSLTAIPSFYEQYF. In nucleotides, the CDR3 is TGTGCCAGCAGCTTAACTGCAATACCCTCATTCTACGAGCAGTACTTC.

This chain uses TRBV2 with TRBJ2-3; perhaps TRBD1 as D (6 bases). CDR3 size: 15 residues. Trimming took off 1 base at V and 2 bases at J, with 10 bases between the two ends. Germline assignment: CDR1 SNHLY and CDR2 FYNNEI. CDR3 coding DNA: TGTGCCAGCAGTGAAGAAGGACAGATCACAGATACGCAGTATTTT. Protein sequence: CASSEEGQITDTQYF.

The chain joins TRBV7-7 to TRBJ2-2, with a weak D call TRBD2 (6 bases). This CDR3 has 16 amino acids. V was trimmed by 3 bases and J by 4 bases, leaving 15 bases between them. Germline CDR1 reads SSHAT; CDR2 reads FNYEAQ (reference sequence). This chain's CDR3 is CASSFGGAGVTGELFF. The CDR3 DNA follows: TGTGCCAGCAGCTTCGGAGGGGCTGGGGTCACCGGGGAGCTGTTTTTT.

The gene calls are TRBV4-3 and TRBJ2-7, with D hard to call. V lost 0 bases and J lost 4, with 13 bases in between. This CDR3 comprises 15 residues. Germline V gene sequence: CDR1 LGHNA, CDR2 YSLEER. The CDR3 DNA reads as TGCGCCAGCAGCCAAGAACGCACACCTCAGTACGAGCAGTACTTC. As protein: CASSQERTPQYEQYF.

This clone has only one observation. This chain joins TRBV2 and TRBJ2-1, with 8 bases aligning to TRBD2. Trimming took 6 bases from V and 2 from J; bases not matched to a gene: 3. The V gene's germline CDR1 is SNHLY and CDR2 FYNNEI. This CDR3 region has 14 residues. This chain's CDR3 is CASSVSGTYNEQFF. Here the CDR3 DNA reads TGTGCCAGCAGCGTTAGCGGGACCTACAATGAGCAGTTCTTC.

V is TRBV4-3 and J is TRBJ2-1, with D perhaps TRBD1 (5 bases). The CDR3 runs 14 residues. Trimming cost V 0 bases and J 7 bases, with 10 bases left between them. CDR1 LGHNA and CDR2 YSLEER come from the germline V gene. The CDR3 loop reads CASSQEGRANEQFF. The CDR3 nucleotides are TGCGCCAGCAGCCAAGAAGGCAGGGCGAATGAGCAGTTCTTC.

J is TRBJ2-7 and V is TRBV30; D gene uncertain. Trimming pared 1 base from V and 2 bases from J, leaving 9 bases between. The CDR3 contains 13 residues. Germline assignment: CDR1 GTSNPN and CDR2 SVGIG (reference sequence). The CDR3 reads CAWSAGITYEQYF. For the CDR3, the DNA is TGTGCCTGGAGTGCAGGCATAACCTACGAGCAGTACTTC.

J is TRBJ1-3 and V is TRBV30; D gene unclear. This CDR3 spans 14 amino acids. Deletions cut 7 bases from V and 2 bases from J, with 15 bases between. Per the germline V gene, CDR1 is GTSNPN and CDR2 is SVGIG (reference sequence). The CDR3 reads CASSGPAPGNTIYF. Here the CDR3 DNA reads TGTGCCTCTAGCGGCCCCGCTCCTGGAAACACCATATATTTT.

V and J are TRBV13 and TRBJ1-4; D unresolved. Deletions cut 3 bases from V and 10 bases from J, with 9 bases between. This CDR3 is 12 amino acids long. Germline CDR1 PRHDT, CDR2 FYEKMQ (reference sequence). CDR3 protein: CASSFGLGKLFF. CDR3 nucleotides: TGTGCCAGCAGCTTTGGGCTGGGAAAACTGTTTTTT.

The V call is TRBV9, the J call TRBJ2-2; tentatively, D is TRBD1 (5 bases). The germline V gene encodes CDR1 SGDLS and CDR2 YYNGEE. Trimming left V 0 bases short and J 6 bases short, with 9 bases between. The CDR3 is 14 amino acids. CDR3 nucleotides: TGTGCCAGCAGCGTAGAAGACAGTCCCGGGGAGCTGTTTTTT. Encoded protein: CASSVEDSPGELFF.

This rearrangement joins TRBV19 to TRBJ2-2; D perhaps matches TRBD1 (7 bases). V was pared by 6 bases and J by 4 bases, with 15 bases between. In germline, CDR1 is LNHDA, CDR2 SQIVND (reference sequence). This CDR3 contains 15 residues. The CDR3 DNA is TGTGCCAGTAGCCCAGGGGGGCAGACCACCGGGGAGCTGTTTTTT. Its protein is CASSPGGQTTGELFF.

This clone was seen only once. CDR3 loop: CASSPQRYQETQYF. The CDR3 nucleotides read TGTGCCAGCAGCCCTCAGAGGTACCAAGAGACCCAGTACTTC. The chain employs TRBV7-9 and TRBJ2-5; no definite D call. The ends were cut back, 5 bases at V and 0 bases at J, with 10 bases in the middle. This CDR3 comprises 14 residues. Germline V gene data show CDR1 as SEHNR and CDR2 as FQNEAQ (reference sequence).

In DNA form, the CDR3 reads TGTGCCAGCAGGACAGTCAATGAGCAGTTCTTC. This codes for CASRTVNEQFF. J is TRBJ2-1 and V is TRBV28; tentative D call: TRBD1 (5 bases). V gave up 6 bases and J gave up 6 bases, with 6 bases separating them. Germline CDR1 is MDHEN and CDR2 is SYDVKM. The CDR3 runs to 11 residues.

The CDR3 protein is CASSLANEQFF. In nucleotides, the CDR3 is TGTGCCAGCAGTTTGGCCAATGAGCAGTTCTTC. This chain connects TRBV12-3 or TRBV12-4 to TRBJ2-1, with D uncertain. Trimming cost V 3 bases and J 6 bases, with 3 bases left between them. This CDR3 contains 11 residues.

The CDR3 DNA reads as TGTGCCACCAGTGACTCCGGGACAGGGGGCTACGAGCAGTACTTC. Amino acid sequence: CATSDSGTGGYEQYF. The chain links TRBV24-1 to TRBJ2-7; the match to TRBD1 covers 11 bases. From germline, CDR1 is KGHDR and CDR2 SFDVKD. Trimming took 4 bases from V and 3 from J; bases not matched to a gene: 4. This CDR3 comprises 15 residues.

The chain employs TRBV6-2 or TRBV6-3 and TRBJ1-2, with a possible D match to TRBD1 (5 bases). The CDR3 is 17 residues long. Germline lookup yields CDR1 MNHEY and CDR2 SVGEGT. V shed 3 bases and J shed 6 bases, with 23 bases lying between them. CDR3 region: CASSYYGRGRRGDGYTF. The CDR3 DNA sequence: TGTGCCAGCAGTTATTACGGGCGGGGCCGGAGGGGCGATGGCTACACCTTC.

The rearrangement uses TRBV4-1 and TRBJ2-3; TRBD2 might be the D (5 bases). The CDR3 consists of 16 residues. Germline CDR1 MGHRA, CDR2 YSYEKL. With 2 bases removed from V and 2 bases from J, the gap between germline ends came to 14 bases. CDR3 sequence (DNA): TGCGCCAGCAGCCAACACCAGCGGAGCTTCACAGATACGCAGTATTTT. Translation: CASSQHQRSFTDTQYF.

The chain links TRBV7-6 to TRBJ1-3; TRBD1 might be the D (5 bases). There are 17 residues in the CDR3. V lost 3 bases and J lost 1, with 16 bases in between. CDR1 is SGHVS and CDR2 is FNYEAQ in the germline V gene. As DNA, the CDR3 is TGTGCCAGCAGCTTCGCAGGACTCCGGGGGTCTGGAAACACCATATATTTT. Protein product: CASSFAGLRGSGNTIYF. Full variable domain (remainder filled in from reference TRBV7-6 and TRBJ1-3): GAGVSQSPRYKVTKRGQDVALRCDPISGHVSLYWYRQALGQGPEFLTYFNYEAQQDKSGLPNDRFSAERPEGSISTLTIQRTEQRDSAMYRCASSFAGLRGSGNTIYFGEGSWLTVV.

CDR3: CASRTGYGYTF. For the CDR3, the DNA is TGTGCCAGCCGGACAGGCTATGGCTACACCTTC. V usage is TRBV2 and J usage is TRBJ1-2, with 7 bases matching TRBD1. Germline V lookup: CDR1 SNHLY, CDR2 FYNNEI. The length of the CDR3 is 11 residues. V gave up 8 bases and J gave up 4 bases; unmatched junction bases: 1.

This chain connects TRBV6-5 to TRBJ1-1; unclear D gene. The CDR3 extends over 14 amino acids. Trimming pared 6 bases from V and 2 bases from J, leaving 13 bases between. The germline CDR1 and CDR2 sequences are MNHEY and SVGAGI. CDR3 coding DNA: TGTGCCAGCAGCCCGGACTTCCGAAACACTGAAGCTTTCTTT. Translated, it gives CASSPDFRNTEAFF.

V usage is TRBV5-4 and J usage is TRBJ2-1; 9 bases are a match to TRBD2. Trimming at V came to 4 bases and at J to 1 base, leaving 6 bases not matched to a gene. The CDR3 is 16 amino acids. The germline CDR1 and CDR2 sequences are SGHNT and YYREEE (reference sequence). The DNA of the CDR3 is TGTGCCAGCAGCCCGAACAGCGGGAGGTCCTACAATGAGCAGTTCTTC. This translates into CASSPNSGRSYNEQFF.

The V gene is TRBV18, the J gene TRBJ2-1, with 7 positions matching TRBD2. Germline V gene sequence: CDR1 KGHSH, CDR2 LQKENI. The CDR3 has 16 residues. V lost 5 bases to trimming and J lost 0 bases; unmatched junction nucleotides: 7. In DNA form, the CDR3 reads TGTGCCAGCTCAGGACTAGTGGGGAGCTCCTACAATGAGCAGTTCTTC. Amino acid sequence: CASSGLVGSSYNEQFF.

The CDR3 nucleotides are TGCAGCGTTGAACGACCCGGACAGGGAAACACCATATATTTT. Translation gives CSVERPGQGNTIYF. The chain carries TRBV29-1 and TRBJ1-3; the D gene is possibly TRBD1 (6 bases). The germline V gene has CDR1 SQVTM and CDR2 ANQGSEA. Trimming took off 2 bases at V and 4 bases at J, with 12 bases between the two ends. The CDR3 runs 14 residues.

The chain links TRBV5-4 to TRBJ2-7, with TRBD2 identical over 7 bases. The ends lost 3 bases at V and 5 bases at J; junction bases unmatched: 8. This CDR3 is built from 14 residues. Per the germline V gene, CDR1 is SGHNT and CDR2 is YYREEE (reference sequence). The CDR3 here is CASSSGVAGNEQYF. CDR3 bases: TGTGCCAGCAGCTCGGGAGTAGCGGGTAACGAGCAGTACTTC.

The J gene is TRBJ1-2, the V gene TRBV18, with 8 bases aligning to TRBD1. V lost 2 bases, J lost 6 bases, and 2 bases stayed unmatched. The germline gives CDR1 KGHSH, CDR2 LQKENI. This CDR3 comprises 13 residues. The CDR3, as DNA: TGTGCCAGCTCACCATTGGACAGGGATGGCTACACCTTC. It translates to CASSPLDRDGYTF.

The V call is TRBV7-2, the J call TRBJ2-2, with unresolved D. CDR3 length equals 12 residues. Trimming stripped 6 bases from V and 1 base from J, with 3 bases between. The germline CDR1 and CDR2 sequences are SGHTA and FQGNSA. DNA of the CDR3: TGTGCCAGCAGGAGGAACACCGGGGAGCTGTTTTTT. It codes for CASRRNTGELFF.

The rearrangement joins TRBV7-3 to TRBJ1-2; D is possibly TRBD1 (6 bases). The CDR3 extends over 13 amino acids. Germline V gene sequence: CDR1 SGHTA, CDR2 FQGTGA. V shed 4 bases and J shed 8 bases, with 14 bases lying between them. The CDR3 reads CASSSLNRVGYTF. DNA of the CDR3: TGTGCCAGCAGCTCCCTCAACAGGGTCGGCTACACCTTC.

The rearrangement links TRBV6-5 to TRBJ1-1, with TRBD1 matching over 7 bases. The CDR3 length is 15 residues. J lost 0 bases, V lost 7 bases, and 8 bases had no gene match. Germline CDR1 is MNHEY and CDR2 is SVGAGI. The CDR3 loop reads CASTYDRAMNTEAFF. DNA for the CDR3: TGTGCCAGCACCTACGACAGGGCGATGAACACTGAAGCTTTCTTT.

The rearrangement uses TRBV19 and TRBJ1-1; D is unresolved. Germline V gene sequence: CDR1 LNHDA, CDR2 SQIVND (reference sequence). The ends were cut back, 7 bases at V and 4 bases at J, with 19 bases in the middle. This CDR3 region has 15 residues. The CDR3 region is CASIIRGLSPTEAFF. The CDR3 region has the DNA TGTGCCAGTATCATAAGAGGGCTTTCCCCCACTGAAGCTTTCTTT.

The chain uses TRBV5-1 and TRBJ2-7; TRBD2 matches at 7 bases. Germline V gives CDR1 SGHRS, CDR2 YFSETQ. With 0 bases clipped from V and 7 bases from J, the junction kept 10 bases outside the gene matches. The CDR3 length is 15 residues. The CDR3 spells CASSLEWGGTWEQYF. The CDR3 nucleotides read TGCGCCAGCAGCTTGGAGTGGGGGGGAACCTGGGAGCAGTACTTC. Complete variable domain (other parts from reference TRBV5-1 and TRBJ2-7): KAGVTQTPRYLIKTRGQQVTLSCSPISGHRSVSWYQQTPGQGLQFLFEYFSETQRNKGNFPGRFSGRQFSNSRSEMNVSTLELGDSALYLCASSLEWGGTWEQYFGPGTRLTVT.